The 6 T cell receptor beta chains given below trace back to one sample, sequenced in a study of T cell changes during pregnancy in multiple sclerosis. Assay: immunoSEQ multiplex PCR; the TCRdb copy retains only in-frame clones and omits some. The sample holds 45,000 or so clones, about 89% seen once. Specimen: CD4+ T cells from peripheral blood mononuclear cells, collected after pregnancy. The receptors stem from a female donor with multiple sclerosis, enrolled in a pregnancy study.

V is TRBV6-1 and J is TRBJ1-2, with D uncertain. The CDR3 totals 12 residues. The germline V and J ends were trimmed by 7 bases and 8 bases, with 14 bases remaining between them. Germline V gives CDR1 MNHNS, CDR2 SASEGT. The DNA for the CDR3 is TGTGCCAGCAACACTATGGCCCGGGGCTACACCTTC. It translates to CASNTMARGYTF.

The chain combines TRBV5-6 with TRBJ2-2, with 9 bases that match TRBD1. Germline values: CDR1 SGHDT, CDR2 YYEEEE. The CDR3 is 17 residues long. V was clipped by 4 bases and J by 6 bases; unmatched bases: 13. This CDR3 reads CASSKGQGKGRAGELFF. The CDR3 region has the DNA TGTGCCAGCAGCAAGGGACAGGGCAAAGGCCGGGCCGGGGAGCTGTTTTTT.

The chain links TRBV30 to TRBJ2-1, with 7 bases matching TRBD2. In germline, CDR1 is GTSNPN, CDR2 SVGIG (reference sequence). The CDR3 has 12 amino acids. The CDR3 DNA reads TGTGCTTTGAAGGGAGGGCTAAATGAGCAGTTCTTC. As protein: CALKGGLNEQFF.

The chain couples TRBV4-2 to TRBJ1-2, with D unclear. The CDR3 runs 15 residues. The germline V and J ends were trimmed by 2 bases and 3 bases, with 13 bases remaining between them. Germline V gene lookup returns CDR1 LGHNA and CDR2 YNFKEQ. The CDR3 loop is CASSQFTGNDYGYTF. CDR3 in DNA: TGTGCCAGCAGCCAATTCACGGGGAACGACTATGGCTACACCTTC.

The chain couples TRBV18 to TRBJ1-5, with a weak D call TRBD1 (5 bases). CDR1 is KGHSH, CDR2 LQKENI, per germline. The CDR3 has 13 residues. V lost 6 bases to trimming and J lost 5 bases, with 11 bases between them. The CDR3 spells CASSPGLDQPQHF. CDR3 sequence (DNA): TGTGCCAGCTCGCCGGGACTTGATCAGCCCCAGCATTTT.

This rearrangement joins TRBV5-4 to TRBJ1-1; tentatively, D is TRBD1 (6 bases). Trimming took 5 bases from V and 0 from J, leaving 11 bases between them. Germline V CDR1 and CDR2: SGHNT, YYREEE (reference sequence). This CDR3 contains 14 residues. CDR3 loop: CASRTQGLNTEAFF. The CDR3 DNA follows: TGTGCCAGCAGAACACAGGGACTGAACACTGAAGCTTTCTTT.